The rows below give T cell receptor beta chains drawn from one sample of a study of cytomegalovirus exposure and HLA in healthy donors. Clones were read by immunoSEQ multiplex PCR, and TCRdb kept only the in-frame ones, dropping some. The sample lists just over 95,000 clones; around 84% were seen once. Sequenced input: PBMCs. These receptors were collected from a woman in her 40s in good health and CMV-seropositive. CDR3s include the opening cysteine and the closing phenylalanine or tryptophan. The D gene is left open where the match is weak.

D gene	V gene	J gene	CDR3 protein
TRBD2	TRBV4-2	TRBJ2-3	CASSQQLAGGLVYTDTQYF
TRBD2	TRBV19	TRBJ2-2	CASSILAGTSNTGELFF
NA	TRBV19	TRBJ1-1	CASRTWGLAFF
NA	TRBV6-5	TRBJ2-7	CASSKGDTVGEQYF
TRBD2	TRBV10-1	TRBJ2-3	CASSESRREKRDTQYF
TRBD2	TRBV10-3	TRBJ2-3	CAISEEGGGLGPDTQYF
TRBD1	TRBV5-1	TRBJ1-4	CASSLTGTGNEKLFF
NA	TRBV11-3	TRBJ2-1	CASSLDQETDYNEQFF
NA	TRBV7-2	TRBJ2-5	CASRPGDRETQYF
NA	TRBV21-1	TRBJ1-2	CATVPSSVGYTF
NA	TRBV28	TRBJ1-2	CASSLGRGVYYGYTF
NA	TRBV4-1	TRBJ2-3	CASSQDYGGGMNTQYF
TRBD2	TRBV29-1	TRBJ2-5	CSVTTDRGGTQYF
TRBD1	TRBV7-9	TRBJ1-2	CASSLGRGPDYGYTF
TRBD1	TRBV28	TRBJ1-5	CASSLWGRGEGQPQHF
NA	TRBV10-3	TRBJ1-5	CAIRFSLQPQHF
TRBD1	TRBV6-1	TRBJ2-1	CASSARTGGNEQFF
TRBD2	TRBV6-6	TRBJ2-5	CASSYVAGVETQYF
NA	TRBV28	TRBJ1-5	CASSETRPQHF
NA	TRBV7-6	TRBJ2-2	CASSLAGSSGELFF
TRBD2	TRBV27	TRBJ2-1	CASRPRLAGEYNEQFF
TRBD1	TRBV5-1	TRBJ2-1	CASSSAGGSYNEQFF
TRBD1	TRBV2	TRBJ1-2	CASTGQGNNYGYTF
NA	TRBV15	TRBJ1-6	CATSRGIPVQAFSPLHF
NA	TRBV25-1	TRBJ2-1	CASSDPKEDEQFF
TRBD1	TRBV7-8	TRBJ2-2	CASSDRDRGAGELFF
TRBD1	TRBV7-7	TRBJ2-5	CASSLFGQGAGQETQYF
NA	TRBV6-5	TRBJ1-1	CASSLQRDTEAFF
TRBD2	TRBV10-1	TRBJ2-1	CASSESPLAGGLNEQFF
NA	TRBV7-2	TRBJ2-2	CASSDRTRGPGGELFF
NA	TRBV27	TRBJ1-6	CASMGSSYNSPLHF
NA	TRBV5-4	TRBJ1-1	CASSLEGTGNTEAFF
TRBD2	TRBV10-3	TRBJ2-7	CAISEGLAEYYEQYF
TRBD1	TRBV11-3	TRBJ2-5	CASSSGQGRLKQYF
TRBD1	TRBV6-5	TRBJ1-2	CASRTELQGTGYTF
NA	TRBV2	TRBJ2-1	CASSRQERNEQFF
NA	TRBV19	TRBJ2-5	CASSMGLSVETQYF
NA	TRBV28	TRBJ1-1	CASSLTQGSTEAFF
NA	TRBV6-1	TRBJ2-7	CASSEGPRAPYEQYF
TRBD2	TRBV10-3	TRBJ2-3	CAITSGTSGKDTQYF
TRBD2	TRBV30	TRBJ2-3	CAWSLAGADTQYF
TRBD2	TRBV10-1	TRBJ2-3	CASQAGGSTDTQYF
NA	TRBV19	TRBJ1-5	CASSSPGHGLGQPQHF
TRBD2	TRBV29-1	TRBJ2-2	CSAGLAGTNTGELFF
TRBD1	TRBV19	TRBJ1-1	CASSPGQVTEAFF
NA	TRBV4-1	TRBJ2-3	CASSQDQGGGGTDTQYF
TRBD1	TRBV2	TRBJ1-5	CASRTGAAGPQHF
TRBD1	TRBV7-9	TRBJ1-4	CASSQEGASEKLFF
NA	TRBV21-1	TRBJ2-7	CASNLPGTDPYEQYF
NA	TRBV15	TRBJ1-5	CATSRDMGPQPQHF
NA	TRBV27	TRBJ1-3	CASSPWAQAGNTIYF
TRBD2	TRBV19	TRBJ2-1	CASKEEAGESKVDEQFF
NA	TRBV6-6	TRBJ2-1	CASSQNEQFF
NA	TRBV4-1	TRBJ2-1	CASSQDWGAYNEQFF
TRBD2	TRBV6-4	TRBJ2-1	CASSERGDSYNEQFF